Detailed here is one T cell receptor (beta chain). A v3.0 immunoSEQ assay was performed at survey level. Profiled with immunoSEQ multiplex PCR; TCRdb holds only in-frame clones, not every one. Here the sample spans about 30,000 clones, roughly 85% being singletons. The data derive from a study of long-term antiretroviral therapy in people with HIV. For each donor, at least one pre-ART and at least two post-ART PBMC samples were available. Sequenced material: unsorted PBMCs, taken roughly 2.9 years before starting antiretroviral therapy. This sequence originates from a woman in her twenties or thirties with HIV.

CDR3 sequence reads: CASSEGHRGSTGELFF. In nucleotides, the CDR3 is TGTGCCAGCAGTGAAGGGCACAGGGGGAGCACCGGGGAGCTGTTTTTT. This chain uses TRBV2 with TRBJ2-2, with TRBD1 matching over 8 bases. This CDR3 spans 16 amino acids. Germline assignment: CDR1 SNHLY and CDR2 FYNNEI. The junction had 5 bases not matched to a gene; V was cut back by 1 base and J by 4 bases.